What follows describes a single TCR beta chain. These data are taken from a study of blood T cell repertoires in COVID-19. Study summary: The United States, Italy and Spain supplied acute and convalescent COVID-19 samples.

Germline V CDR1 and CDR2: SGHRS, YFSETQ. Trimming pared 0 bases from V and 4 bases from J, leaving 13 bases between. The CDR3 runs to 15 residues. Across fewer than 25 US areas, participants ranged in age from about 18 to 90 years. Cohorts were determined from participant-reported clinical history. Method: immunoSEQ multiplex PCR; TCRdb's copy keeps in-frame clones and lacks some. In the table there are around 300,000 clones, 90% of which are singletons. The sequence came from a woman between 18 and 29 years old with acute COVID-19. The specimen was PBMCs or T cells enriched from blood (not recorded which). The rearrangement uses TRBV5-1 and TRBJ1-2; D might be TRBD1 (6 bases). The CDR3 DNA sequence: TGCGCCAGCAGCTTGGGCAGCACAGGGTTCTATGGCTACACCTTC. It translates to CASSLGSTGFYGYTF.